This T cell receptor (beta chain) was identified in a study of CXCR3-negative and CXCR3-positive naive CD8 T cells. Study-level points and caveats: Across naive subsets, surface CD5 expression was comparable, and TCR strength was inferred from properties of the TRB CDR3.

With respect to this clonotype: What it binds is unknown.

With UMI labels, 5' RACE was used to prepare the TRB cDNA libraries. From the 5' RACE reads, TCRdb lists one entry per CDR3 protein and no DNA. The sample's table shows around 48,000 distinct CDR3 sequences. The germline gives CDR1 LGHNA, CDR2 YSLEER. This CDR3 is built from 15 residues. Sequencing was performed on memory CD8+ T cells from blood. The V and J genes are TRBV4-3 and TRBJ1-2. This receptor was identified in a human donor in good health. Some clones in this sample may be carry-over from other donors' samples. The chain's CDR3 is CASSQDYHEDYGYTF.